The clone carrying this T cell receptor (beta chain) was picked up many times. No antigen is known for it. TCRdb re-analyzed the PCR reads using MiXCR. The table records about 93,000 clones, roughly an eighth of them present only once. Germline CDR1 is DFQATT and CDR2 is SNEGSKA (reference sequence). Trimming took off 2 bases at V and 4 bases at J, with 9 bases between the two ends. The CDR3 contains 13 residues. Thyroid surgery had not been preceded by any treatment in any patient. This specimen belongs to a study of metastatic and nonmetastatic thyroid tumors. Study-level background: Comparison of repertoires was carried out across blood and tumor or nodule tissue from malignant and benign thyroid patients.

Study-level results: Malignant thyroid tumors reportedly had TCR beta diversity that was significantly higher than in benign nodules, in blood and tumor.

Source material: blood. The clonotype comes from a female donor with papillary thyroid cancer or a benign thyroid nodule (not recorded which). Some clones in this sample may be carry-over from other donors' samples. The J gene is TRBJ1-5, the V gene TRBV20-1, with TRBD1 as a possible D gene (6 bases). The CDR3: CSARQQGNQPQHF. The CDR3 bases are TGCAGTGCTAGACAGCAGGGGAATCAGCCCCAGCATTTT.